The 32 T cell receptor beta chains in this list originate from one sample, sequenced in a study of T cell responses to AZD1222 COVID-19 vaccine. Measured with immunoSEQ multiplex PCR; TCRdb has only the in-frame clones, and not every one. Of about 140,000 clones listed, roughly 90% were seen once; the top ten hold about 3.2%. The sequencing here drew on peripheral blood, taken on day 0 of AZD1222 vaccination. Every receptor here comes from an adult in good health.

The V and J genes are TRBV7-9 and TRBJ2-1; TRBD2 aligns across 11 bases. CDR1 SEHNR and CDR2 FQNEAQ come from the germline V gene (reference sequence). After removal of 5 bases from V and 5 bases from J, the junction contained 8 bases not matched to a gene. CDR3 length: 16 residues. CDR3 DNA sequence: TGTGCCAGCAGCAAAACACCGGGACTAGCGGACAATGAGCAGTTCTTC. Translated: CASSKTPGLADNEQFF.

The count of this clone is one. V is TRBV9 and J is TRBJ2-1; 9 positions agree with TRBD2. Germline CDR1 reads SGDLS; CDR2 reads YYNGEE. This CDR3 region has 17 residues. V gave up 3 bases and J gave up 8 bases; unmatched junction bases: 15. CDR3 in DNA: TGTGCCAGCAGCGCGCCCGGGGCGGGAGGGCCGGTAGATGAGCAGTTCTTC. This sequence encodes CASSAPGAGGPVDEQFF.

The CDR3 is CASSSQGGGTEAFF. The CDR3 DNA reads TGTGCCAGCAGCTCCCAGGGAGGGGGCACTGAAGCTTTCTTT. The chain combines TRBV5-4 with TRBJ1-1; TRBD1 might be the D (6 bases). CDR1 is SGHNT and CDR2 is YYREEE in the germline V gene (reference sequence). Trimming removed 3 bases from V and 4 bases from J, with 13 bases in between. The CDR3 totals 14 residues.

V usage is TRBV9 and J usage is TRBJ1-1; 9 bases are shared with TRBD1. Per germline, CDR1 SGDLS and CDR2 YYNGEE. The ends lost 3 bases at V and 7 bases at J; junction bases unmatched: 10. The CDR3 has 15 residues. CDR3 sequence reads: CASSAGTGFGGEAFF. DNA of the CDR3: TGTGCCAGCAGCGCAGGGACAGGGTTTGGCGGTGAAGCTTTCTTT. Drawing the rest from reference TRBV9 and TRBJ1-1, the complete variable domain is DSGVTQTPKHLITATGQRVTLRCSPRSGDLSVYWYQQSLDQGLQFLIQYYNGEERAKGNILERFSAQQFPDLHSELNLSSLELGDSALYFCASSAGTGFGGEAFFGQGTRLTVV.

The chain links TRBV19 to TRBJ2-2, with D unresolved. V was cut by 3 bases and J by 1 base, with 6 bases left in between. The CDR3 extends over 14 amino acids. Germline CDR1 is LNHDA and CDR2 is SQIVND (reference sequence). The CDR3 DNA sequence: TGTGCCAGTAGTATGGGTCAGAACACCGGGGAGCTGTTTTTT. Its translation: CASSMGQNTGELFF. Complete variable domain (other parts from reference TRBV19 and TRBJ2-2): DGGITQSPKYLFRKEGQNVTLSCEQNLNHDAMYWYRQDPGQGLRLIYYSQIVNDFQKGDIAEGYSVSREKKESFPLTVTSAQKNPTAFYLCASSMGQNTGELFFGEGSRLTVL.

This clone was recorded only once. This rearrangement joins TRBV9 to TRBJ2-3; 12 bases fit TRBD2. The V gene's germline CDR1 is SGDLS and CDR2 YYNGEE. CDR3 length: 15 residues. The V and J ends lost 4 bases and 4 bases, in that order; junction bases with no gene match: 4. The CDR3 protein is CASSLTSGRPDTQYF. The CDR3 DNA follows: TGTGCCAGCAGCCTGACTAGCGGGAGACCAGATACGCAGTATTTT.

This clone was seen a single time. The gene calls are TRBV6-5 and TRBJ1-5; D unresolved. The CDR3 consists of 14 residues. Germline-derived CDR1 and CDR2 are MNHEY and SVGAGI. Trimming took off 4 bases at V and 7 bases at J, with 14 bases between the two ends. DNA of the CDR3: TGTGCCAGCAGTTTGAGTATCAACCAGCAGCCCCAGCATTTT. It yields the protein CASSLSINQQPQHF.

This clone appeared a single time. The chain recombines TRBV27 with TRBJ1-5, with no clear D. Germline values: CDR1 MNHEY, CDR2 SMNVEV (reference sequence). The CDR3 extends over 16 amino acids. V lost 3 bases and J 3 bases, leaving 15 bases between the germline ends. The CDR3: CASSFVRLPPNQPQHF. The CDR3 nucleotides read TGTGCCAGCAGTTTCGTCCGGTTACCTCCCAATCAGCCCCAGCATTTT.

The rearrangement links TRBV15 to TRBJ1-2; 7 nucleotides align to TRBD1. Germline-derived CDR1 and CDR2 are LNHNV and YYDKDF (reference sequence). V dropped 0 bases and J dropped 5; count of bases not matched to a gene: 6. This CDR3 has 15 residues. In nucleotides, the CDR3 is TGTGCCACCAGCAGAGAAGTGGGACAGATATATGGCTACACCTTC. This sequence encodes CATSREVGQIYGYTF.

The chain employs TRBV4-1 and TRBJ1-4; D unclear. Germline CDR1 and CDR2: MGHRA and YSYEKL. Trimming took 4 bases from V and 0 from J, leaving 12 bases between them. There are 16 residues in the CDR3. In DNA form, the CDR3 reads TGCGCCAGCAGCCGGGCGAACACCGCAACTAATGAAAAACTGTTTTTT. This encodes CASSRANTATNEKLFF.

J is TRBJ2-7 and V is TRBV18; either TRBD1 or TRBD2 may fit D (5 bases each). Germline V lookup: CDR1 KGHSH, CDR2 LQKENI. The CDR3 covers 13 residues. Trimming took off 4 bases at V and 5 bases at J, with 12 bases between the two ends. The CDR3 loop is CASSRDGVDEQYF. The CDR3, as DNA: TGTGCCAGCTCACGGGACGGAGTCGACGAGCAGTACTTC.

The genes are TRBV9 and TRBJ1-2, with D perhaps TRBD1 (5 bases). Germline V gene data show CDR1 as SGDLS and CDR2 as YYNGEE. This CDR3 comprises 11 residues. V was trimmed by 3 bases and J by 12 bases, leaving 12 bases between them. The CDR3, as DNA: TGTGCCAGCAGCGCTGGGGACGGGAACACCTTC. This codes for CASSAGDGNTF.

V is TRBV6-2 or TRBV6-3 and J is TRBJ2-6; the match to TRBD1 covers 10 bases. V lost 5 bases, J lost 2 bases, and 0 bases stayed unmatched. Germline V gene sequence: CDR1 MNHEY, CDR2 SVGEGT. CDR3 size: 15 residues. CDR3 nucleotides: TGTGCCAGCAGTGGGACAGGGGCTGGGGCCAACGTCCTGACTTTC. It is translated as CASSGTGAGANVLTF.

The chain joins TRBV10-3 to TRBJ2-7; 10 nucleotides align to TRBD2. V was clipped by 2 bases and J by 6 bases; unmatched bases: 16. Germline V gene lookup returns CDR1 ENHRY and CDR2 SYGVKD. The CDR3 loop spans 18 amino acids. This CDR3 reads CAISERGRQREGSREQYF. DNA of the CDR3: TGTGCCATCAGTGAGCGGGGCCGACAGCGGGAGGGCTCTCGCGAGCAGTACTTC.

This sequence joins TRBV5-4 and TRBJ2-5; D is ambiguous. Germline V gives CDR1 SGHNT, CDR2 YYREEE (reference sequence). This CDR3 is 12 amino acids long. With 2 bases removed from V and 2 bases from J, the gap between germline ends came to 4 bases. CDR3 nucleotides: TGTGCCAGCAGCTTACATCAAGAGACCCAGTACTTC. It translates to CASSLHQETQYF. The full variable domain, rest sourced from reference TRBV5-4 and TRBJ2-5, is ETGVTQSPTHLIKTRGQQVTLRCSSQSGHNTVSWYQQALGQGPQFIFQYYREEENGRGNFPPRFSGLQFPNYSSELNVNALELDDSALYLCASSLHQETQYFGPGTRLLVL.

A word on this clone: The sample holds other DNA sequences that translate to the same CDR3. The chain employs TRBV5-1 and TRBJ2-3; TRBD1 is a possible D gene (6 bases). This CDR3 is built from 15 residues. In germline, CDR1 is SGHRS, CDR2 YFSETQ. Trimming stripped 0 bases from V and 0 bases from J, with 8 bases between. CDR3 in DNA: TGCGCCAGCAGCTTGGGGGGGCCTAGCACAGATACGCAGTATTTT. Translated: CASSLGGPSTDTQYF.

The V call is TRBV19, the J call TRBJ1-1; the D is unclear. The CDR3 has 14 amino acids. With 2 bases removed from V and 4 bases from J, the gap between germline ends came to 11 bases. Germline V gene lookup returns CDR1 LNHDA and CDR2 SQIVND (reference sequence). The chain's CDR3 is CASSIKPWSTEAFF. CDR3 coding DNA: TGTGCCAGTAGTATAAAACCGTGGAGCACTGAAGCTTTCTTT.

V gene TRBV7-7 combines with J gene TRBJ2-5, with D possibly being TRBD2 (6 bases). V shed 1 base and J shed 4 bases, with 10 bases lying between them. The CDR3 runs 14 residues. Germline V gives CDR1 SSHAT, CDR2 FNYEAQ (reference sequence). In DNA form, the CDR3 reads TGTGCCAGCAGCTTAGGCGGAGGGCTAGAGACCCAGTACTTC. As protein: CASSLGGGLETQYF.

This clone showed up just once. This rearrangement joins TRBV5-8 to TRBJ2-3; perhaps TRBD1 as D (6 bases). V lost 2 bases and J lost 4, with 14 bases in between. Germline-derived CDR1 and CDR2 are SGHTS and YDEGEE. CDR3 size: 15 residues. The CDR3 is CASSFPGRGADTQYF. In DNA form, the CDR3 reads TGTGCCAGCAGCTTTCCGGGCAGGGGAGCAGATACGCAGTATTTT. Looking up the rest from reference TRBV5-8 and TRBJ2-3 gives the full variable domain: EAGVTQSPTHLIKTRGQQATLRCSPISGHTSVYWYQQALGLGLQFLLWYDEGEERNRGNFPPRFSGRQFPNYSSELNVNALELEDSALYLCASSFPGRGADTQYFGPGTRLTVL.

The rearrangement uses TRBV6-5 and TRBJ1-2, with 8 positions matching TRBD1. The CDR3 length is 15 residues. V gave up 6 bases and J gave up 0 bases; unmatched junction bases: 6. Per the germline V gene, CDR1 is MNHEY and CDR2 is SVGAGI. The CDR3 loop is CASSYGQGPNYGYTF. In DNA form, the CDR3 reads TGTGCCAGCAGCTACGGACAGGGCCCTAACTATGGCTACACCTTC.

The V and J genes are TRBV6-1 and TRBJ1-2; D may be TRBD1 (5 bases). Germline V lookup: CDR1 MNHNS, CDR2 SASEGT. This CDR3 has 17 residues. The V end lost 3 bases, the J end lost 3 bases, and 20 bases lay between the germline ends. The CDR3 sequence: CASSEGGGFGQDYGYTF. CDR3 DNA sequence: TGTGCCAGCAGTGAGGGGGGGGGATTCGGCCAAGACTATGGCTACACCTTC.

In its sample, this clone was seen once. This sequence joins TRBV7-9 and TRBJ1-3; maybe TRBD1 (6 bases). This CDR3 is 15 amino acids long. Germline-derived CDR1 and CDR2 are SEHNR and FQNEAQ (reference sequence). V was pared by 4 bases and J by 0 bases, with 10 bases between. CDR3 sequence: CASSWDILSGNTIYF. The CDR3, as DNA: TGTGCCAGCAGCTGGGACATACTCTCTGGAAACACCATATATTTT.

The chain carries TRBV2 and TRBJ2-7, with 8 bases lining up with TRBD1. V trimming: 3 bases; J trimming: 4 bases; junction bases outside the gene matches: 8. Per germline, CDR1 SNHLY and CDR2 FYNNEI. This CDR3 has 15 residues. In DNA, the CDR3 is TGTGCCAGCAGTGATAAAGGGACAGGCCCGTACGAGCAGTACTTC. Amino acids: CASSDKGTGPYEQYF.

The chain combines TRBV7-9 with TRBJ1-1, with D uncertain. Trimming shortened V by 1 base and J by 1 base, and 7 bases separated the two germline ends. In germline, CDR1 is SEHNR, CDR2 FQNEAQ (reference sequence). The CDR3 loop spans 14 amino acids. CDR3 in DNA: TGTGCCAGCAGCTTAGGACGTTGGAACACTGAAGCTTTCTTT. Translating gives CASSLGRWNTEAFF.

This sequence joins TRBV11-2 and TRBJ1-3, with TRBD1 identical over 8 bases. The V gene's germline CDR1 is SGHAT and CDR2 FQNNGV. The V segment lost 4 bases and the J segment 3 bases; nucleotides outside the gene matches: 2. The CDR3 totals 14 residues. CDR3 sequence (DNA): TGTGCCAGCAGCTCACAGGGGGTTGGAAACACCATATATTTT. It encodes CASSSQGVGNTIYF.

The chain recombines TRBV27 with TRBJ2-3; 7 bases map to TRBD1. This CDR3 has 14 residues. Germline V lookup: CDR1 MNHEY, CDR2 SMNVEV (reference sequence). The ends lost 10 bases at V and 5 bases at J; junction bases unmatched: 12. CDR3 protein: CATRGGTWRDTQYF. In DNA, the CDR3 is TGTGCCACCCGAGGGGGCACATGGAGAGATACGCAGTATTTT.

The chain couples TRBV6-2 or TRBV6-3 to TRBJ1-6; D gene uncertain. The germline V gene encodes CDR1 MNHEY and CDR2 SVGEGT. The germline V and J ends were trimmed by 2 bases and 10 bases, with 15 bases remaining between them. This CDR3 has 15 residues. This CDR3 is CASSYRWRARSPLHF. CDR3 nucleotide sequence: TGTGCCAGCAGTTACCGGTGGAGGGCTCGGTCACCCCTCCACTTT.

The chain employs TRBV20-1 and TRBJ1-1; D may be TRBD1 (6 bases). In germline, CDR1 is DFQATT, CDR2 SNEGSKA (reference sequence). The CDR3 loop spans 14 amino acids. Between the trimmed V and J ends, which lost 3 bases and 0 bases, there was a span of 11 bases. The CDR3 nucleotides are TGCAGTGCTAGTGAAGGACAGTTGAACACTGAAGCTTTCTTT. It specifies CSASEGQLNTEAFF.

This chain joins TRBV7-2 and TRBJ1-2; 9 bases fit TRBD1. CDR1 and CDR2 from the germline V gene are SGHTA and FQGNSA. The J segment lost 7 bases and the V segment lost 5 bases, leaving 14 bases of the junction unmatched. The CDR3 consists of 16 residues. The CDR3 protein is CASSLISGTGSGGYTF. CDR3 in DNA: TGTGCCAGCAGCCTAATTTCCGGGACAGGGAGTGGTGGCTACACCTTC.

The rearrangement uses TRBV28 and TRBJ2-3; D is undetermined. V lost 5 bases to trimming and J lost 6 bases, with 12 bases between them. From germline, CDR1 is MDHEN and CDR2 SYDVKM. The CDR3 length is 13 residues. CDR3 in amino acids: CASSLTSPDTQYF. The CDR3 nucleotides read TGTGCCAGCAGTCTAACATCGCCGGATACGCAGTATTTT.

This clone was counted a single time. The gene calls are TRBV20-1 and TRBJ1-1; D remains ambiguous. The germline CDR1 and CDR2 sequences are DFQATT and SNEGSKA (reference sequence). The ends were cut back, 1 base at V and 10 bases at J, with 10 bases in the middle. The CDR3 has 11 residues. Here the CDR3 DNA reads TGCAGTGCTAGAGGTCAGTGGGGAGCTTTCTTT. As protein: CSARGQWGAFF.

The J gene is TRBJ2-3, the V gene TRBV7-2; D may be TRBD2 (6 bases). The germline V gene has CDR1 SGHTA and CDR2 FQGNSA. V lost 3 bases and J lost 3, with 7 bases in between. This CDR3 is 13 amino acids long. CDR3 sequence (DNA): TGTGCCAGCAGCTTGGGGGGTACAGATACGCAGTATTTT. Translating it yields CASSLGGTDTQYF.